Ten or more counts support the clone carrying this TCR beta chain. What it binds is not known. Per germline, CDR1 SGHTA and CDR2 FQGNSA. Losses at the gene ends were 6 bases for V and 1 base for J; bases not matched to a gene: 6. The CDR3 extends over 15 amino acids. These data are taken from a study of regulatory T cells in long-lasting Graves disease. In building TCR beta libraries, iRepertoire HTBI primers were used together with Arm-PCR of CDR3 regions. In TCRdb, the multiplex PCR reads were re-called with MiXCR into one record per CDR3 protein. The sample yields around 470,000 distinct CDR3 sequences, 14% seen once. Indicated time point: newly diagnosed GD, antithyroid drugs for less than 3 months. Making the TCR library involved RNA that had been extracted from PBMCs. Findings and limits, study-wide: Sample size was small, which may have lowered accuracy.

A further study also used this sample, focusing on T cells in Graves' hyperthyroidism and ophthalmopathy. As that report states: The authors deemed Graves' hyperthyroidism stable absent ophthalmopathy progression within 18 months. Ophthalmopathy and stable hyperthyroidism were separated by a 13 V-J model.

The V and J genes are TRBV7-2 and TRBJ2-3; 8 nucleotides line up with TRBD2. The sequence came from a woman aged 50 to 60 with Graves disease. Source: peripheral blood mononuclear cells (PBMCs), taken at new diagnosis, from a patient treated with antithyroid drugs. CDR3 nucleotide sequence: TGTGCCAGCAGGAACCCGGGACTAGGCACAGATACGCAGTATTTT. Translated: CASRNPGLGTDTQYF.